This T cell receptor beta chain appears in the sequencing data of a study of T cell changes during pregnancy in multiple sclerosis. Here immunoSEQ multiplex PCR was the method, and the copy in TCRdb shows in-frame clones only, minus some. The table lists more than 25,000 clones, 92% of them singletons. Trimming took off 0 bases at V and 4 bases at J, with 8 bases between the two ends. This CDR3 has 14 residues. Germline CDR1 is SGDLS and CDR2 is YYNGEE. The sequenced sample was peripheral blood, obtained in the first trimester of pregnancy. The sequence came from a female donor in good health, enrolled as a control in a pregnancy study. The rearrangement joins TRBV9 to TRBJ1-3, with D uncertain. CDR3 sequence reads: CASSVAPSGNTIYF. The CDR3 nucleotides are TGTGCCAGCAGCGTAGCCCCCTCCGGAAACACCATATATTTT.